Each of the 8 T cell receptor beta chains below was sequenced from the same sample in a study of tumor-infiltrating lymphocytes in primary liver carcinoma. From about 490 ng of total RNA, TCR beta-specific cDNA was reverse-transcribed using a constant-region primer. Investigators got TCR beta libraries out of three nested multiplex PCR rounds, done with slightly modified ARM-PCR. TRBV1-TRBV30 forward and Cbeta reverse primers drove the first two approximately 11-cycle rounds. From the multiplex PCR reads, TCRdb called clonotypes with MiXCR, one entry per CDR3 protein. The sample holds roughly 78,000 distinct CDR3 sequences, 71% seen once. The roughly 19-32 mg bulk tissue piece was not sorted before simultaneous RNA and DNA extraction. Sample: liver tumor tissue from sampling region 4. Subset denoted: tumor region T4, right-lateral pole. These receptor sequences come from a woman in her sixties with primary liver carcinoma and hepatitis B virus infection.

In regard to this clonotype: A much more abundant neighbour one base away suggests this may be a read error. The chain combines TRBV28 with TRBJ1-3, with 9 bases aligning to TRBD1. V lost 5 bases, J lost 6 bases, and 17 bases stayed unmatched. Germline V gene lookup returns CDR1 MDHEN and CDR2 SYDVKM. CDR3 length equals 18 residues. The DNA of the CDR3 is TGTGCCAGCAGTCCTCCGGGACAGGGACGTAAAGGTGAAAACACCATATATTTT. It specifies CASSPPGQGRKGENTIYF. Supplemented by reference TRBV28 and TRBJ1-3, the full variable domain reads DVKVTQSSRYLVKRTGEKVFLECVQDMDHENMFWYRQDPGLGLRLIYFSYDVKMKEKGDIPEGYSVSREKKERFSLILESASTNQTSMYLCASSPPGQGRKGENTIYFGEGSWLTVV.

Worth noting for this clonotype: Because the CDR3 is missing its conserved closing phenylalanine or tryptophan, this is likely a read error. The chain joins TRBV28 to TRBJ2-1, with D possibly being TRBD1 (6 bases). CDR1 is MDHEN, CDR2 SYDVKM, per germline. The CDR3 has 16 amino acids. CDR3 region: CGSSQAGALSYNEQFI. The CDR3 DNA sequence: TGTGGCAGCAGTCAAGCAGGGGCACTCTCCTACAATGAGCAGTTCATC.

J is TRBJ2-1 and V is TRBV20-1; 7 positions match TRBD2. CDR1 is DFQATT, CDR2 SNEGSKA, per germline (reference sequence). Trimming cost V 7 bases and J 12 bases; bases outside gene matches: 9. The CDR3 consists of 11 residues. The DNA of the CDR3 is TGCAGTGAAAGGGCGGGAGATTGGCAGTTCTTC. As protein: CSERAGDWQFF.

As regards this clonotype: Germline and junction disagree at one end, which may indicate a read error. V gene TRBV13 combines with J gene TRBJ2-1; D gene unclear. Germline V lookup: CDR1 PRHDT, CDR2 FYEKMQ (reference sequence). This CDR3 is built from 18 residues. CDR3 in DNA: TGTGCCAGCAGCTCCCCCCCTCCCCTTAGGAGCTCCTGCAATGAGCAATTCTTC. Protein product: CASSSPPPLRSSCNEQFF. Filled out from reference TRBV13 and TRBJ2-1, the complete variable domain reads AAGVIQSPRHLIKEKRETATLKCYPIPRHDTVYWYQQGPGQDPQFLISFYEKMQSDKGSIPDRFSAQQFSDYHSELNMSSLELGDSALYFCASSSPPPLRSSCNEQFFGPGTRLTVL.

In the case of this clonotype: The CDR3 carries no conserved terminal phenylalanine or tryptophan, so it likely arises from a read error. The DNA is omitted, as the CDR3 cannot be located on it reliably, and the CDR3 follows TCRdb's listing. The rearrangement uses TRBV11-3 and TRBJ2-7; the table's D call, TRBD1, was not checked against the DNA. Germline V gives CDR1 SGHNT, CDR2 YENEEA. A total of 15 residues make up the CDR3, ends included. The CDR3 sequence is CASSFSPRDGYEQYS.

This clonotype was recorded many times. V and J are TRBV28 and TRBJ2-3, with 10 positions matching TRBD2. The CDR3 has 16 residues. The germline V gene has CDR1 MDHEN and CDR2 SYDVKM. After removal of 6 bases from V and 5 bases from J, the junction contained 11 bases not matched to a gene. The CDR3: CASRQKREGPGDTQYF. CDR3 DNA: TGTGCCAGCAGGCAAAAGCGGGAGGGCCCGGGAGATACGCAGTATTTT.

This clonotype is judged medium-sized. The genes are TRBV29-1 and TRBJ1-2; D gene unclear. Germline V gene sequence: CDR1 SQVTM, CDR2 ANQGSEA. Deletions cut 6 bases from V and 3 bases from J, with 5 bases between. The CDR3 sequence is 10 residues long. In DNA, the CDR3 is TGCAGCGTCGCCGACTATGGCTACACCTTC. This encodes CSVADYGYTF.

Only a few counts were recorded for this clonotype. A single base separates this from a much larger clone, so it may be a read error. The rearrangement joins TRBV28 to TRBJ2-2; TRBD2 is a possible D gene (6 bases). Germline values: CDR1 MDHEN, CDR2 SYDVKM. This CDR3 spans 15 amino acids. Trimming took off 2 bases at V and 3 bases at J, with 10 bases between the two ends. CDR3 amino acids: CASSLVQRDTGELFF. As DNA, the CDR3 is TGTGCCAGCAGTTTAGTGCAGCGGGACACCGGGGAGCTGTTTTTT.